This T cell receptor (beta chain) was found in a study of cytomegalovirus exposure and HLA in healthy donors. Study-wide results and caveats: Donors were assumed by presence/absence analyses to have roughly uniform sequencing depth.

PCR amplification relied on 60 Vbeta primers (plus 13 Jbeta primers). Assay used: immunoSEQ multiplex PCR; TCRdb lists only in-frame clones, some missing. The sample contains about 120,000 clones, about 84% of which appear only once. There are 16 residues in the CDR3. With 4 bases clipped from V and 2 bases from J, the junction kept 8 bases outside the gene matches. CDR1 and CDR2 from the germline V gene are LGHNA and YSLEER. About this clone itself: Its matching antigen is unknown.

This clonotype was sampled from a young man in good health and CMV-seropositive. The sample consisted of PBMCs. This sequence joins TRBV4-3 and TRBJ2-1, with TRBD2 identical over 7 bases. The CDR3 sequence is CASSRNRGDPYNEQFF. Written as DNA, the CDR3 is TGCGCCAGCAGCCGTAATCGGGGGGATCCCTACAATGAGCAGTTCTTC.